These T cell receptor beta chains were read from a single sample in a study of technical replicates of blood from a handful of donors. Profiling relied on immunoSEQ multiplex PCR, and the TCRdb table lists in-frame clones only, not all of them. This sample has tens of thousands of clones; nearly 95% occur once, and the top ten carry 0.26%. Sequencing used T cells isolated from PBMCs. The receptors here all came from a human donor in good health. Each CDR3 is given with its conserved first and last residue. The D gene is left open where the match is weak. Size is omitted from some rows. Given values are once, few, many or a class for expanded clones.

DNA: TGTGCCACCAGCAGAGATGGACTGAGTATGGGCATTCAGTACTTC
CDR3: CATSRDGLSMGIQYF
D: NA
size: once
J: TRBJ2-4
V: TRBV15

DNA: TGTGCCAGCAGTGATGATGACAGATACTATGGCTACACCTTC
CDR3: CASSDDDRYYGYTF
D: NA
size: NA
J: TRBJ1-2
V: TRBV6-1

DNA: TGTGCCACCAGCAGGTTGGGACAGGGGGCTGTTGCCCATCAGCCCCAGCATTTT
CDR3: CATSRLGQGAVAHQPQHF
D: TRBD1
size: NA
J: TRBJ1-5
V: TRBV15

DNA: TGTGCCAGCAGCGGGACCGGGACAGGCGAGCAGTACTTC
CDR3: CASSGTGTGEQYF
D: TRBD1
size: NA
J: TRBJ2-7
V: TRBV5-4

DNA: TGTGCCATCAGCACCGGGACTAGCGGGAGTTCCTACGAGCAGTACTTC
CDR3: CAISTGTSGSSYEQYF
D: TRBD2
size: NA
J: TRBJ2-7
V: TRBV10-3

DNA: TGTGCCAGTAGCCCCTTTAGAGGCTCCTACAATGAGCAGTTCTTC
CDR3: CASSPFRGSYNEQFF
D: NA
size: NA
J: TRBJ2-1
V: TRBV19

DNA: TGTGCCAGTAGCCCTAGCGGGGGGGCCTATGAGACCCAGTACTTC
CDR3: CASSPSGGAYETQYF
D: TRBD2
size: NA
J: TRBJ2-5
V: TRBV19

DNA: TGTGCCAGCAGCCCGACAGTTAATCAGCCCCAGCATTTT
CDR3: CASSPTVNQPQHF
D: NA
size: NA
J: TRBJ1-5
V: TRBV7-9

DNA: TGTGCCACGGAGGCCGAGAATGAAAAACTGTTTTTT
CDR3: CATEAENEKLFF
D: NA
size: NA
J: TRBJ1-4
V: TRBV28

DNA: TGTGCCTCAGCAAGGGGAACCGCTAGCACAGATACGCAGTATTTT
CDR3: CASARGTASTDTQYF
D: NA
size: NA
J: TRBJ2-3
V: TRBV6-5

DNA: TGCGCCAGCAGCTCCACAGGGGCAAAGGGGTACGAGCAGTACTTC
CDR3: CASSSTGAKGYEQYF
D: TRBD1
size: NA
J: TRBJ2-7
V: TRBV5-1

DNA: TGTGCCAGCAGCGACAGGGTTGCCTCCGCAAAACTGTTTTTT
CDR3: CASSDRVASAKLFF
D: TRBD1
size: once
J: TRBJ1-4
V: TRBV7-2

DNA: TGCGCCAGCAGCTTACAGGGTTCTAATGAAAAACTGTTTTTT
CDR3: CASSLQGSNEKLFF
D: NA
size: NA
J: TRBJ1-4
V: TRBV5-1

DNA: TGTGCCAGCAGCTCCCGGAGGGGTAGGGCTGAAGCTTTCTTT
CDR3: CASSSRRGRAEAFF
D: NA
size: NA
J: TRBJ1-1
V: TRBV7-2

DNA: TGCGCCAGCAGCCCACTAGCGGGGGGAAACGATGTGGGTGAGCAGTTCTTC
CDR3: CASSPLAGGNDVGEQFF
D: TRBD2
size: NA
J: TRBJ2-1
V: TRBV5-1

DNA: TGTGCCAGCAGTCCTACAGGGGTCCCCTATAGCAATCAGCCCCAGCATTTT
CDR3: CASSPTGVPYSNQPQHF
D: TRBD1
size: NA
J: TRBJ1-5
V: TRBV27

DNA: TGCAGCGTCCGAGACTTGGGAGACTATGGCTACACCTTC
CDR3: CSVRDLGDYGYTF
D: NA
size: once
J: TRBJ1-2
V: TRBV29-1

DNA: TGTGCCAGCAGCTTTCGGGGTATAGGCAATCAGCCCCAGCATTTT
CDR3: CASSFRGIGNQPQHF
D: NA
size: NA
J: TRBJ1-5
V: TRBV5-8

DNA: TGCGCCAGCAATACTGGACAGGCCCAAAATGAAAAACTGTTTTTT
CDR3: CASNTGQAQNEKLFF
D: TRBD1
size: NA
J: TRBJ1-4
V: TRBV5-1

DNA: TGTGCCAGCAGCACAGGACAGCGAGCTTTCTTT
CDR3: CASSTGQRAFF
D: NA
size: once
J: TRBJ1-1
V: TRBV14

DNA: TGTGCCACCTACTCTCCGGGACACCCGCCCGACTTCTATGGCTACACCTTC
CDR3: CATYSPGHPPDFYGYTF
D: NA
size: NA
J: TRBJ1-2
V: TRBV25-1

DNA: TGCGCCAGCAGGCCAGATCCGTCTAGCACAGATACGCAGTATTTT
CDR3: CASRPDPSSTDTQYF
D: NA
size: NA
J: TRBJ2-3
V: TRBV5-1

DNA: TGTGCTAGTGGTTCATGGGACAGGGGAGACGAGCAGTACTTC
CDR3: CASGSWDRGDEQYF
D: TRBD1
size: once
J: TRBJ2-7
V: TRBV12-5

DNA: TGTGCCAGCAGTTACAGTCAGGTCGGCACAGATACGCAGTATTTT
CDR3: CASSYSQVGTDTQYF
D: NA
size: NA
J: TRBJ2-3
V: TRBV6-5

DNA: TGTGCCACCCGATTCCGGGCGGGCGGCTACGAGCAGTACTTC
CDR3: CATRFRAGGYEQYF
D: NA
size: NA
J: TRBJ2-7
V: TRBV27

DNA: TGTGCCAGCACCTCCCCGGGACAGGGGGCCTACGAGCAGTACTTC
CDR3: CASTSPGQGAYEQYF
D: TRBD1
size: NA
J: TRBJ2-7
V: TRBV27

DNA: TGTGCCAGCAGCTTTCCCGGGACAGGAAACACCATATATTTT
CDR3: CASSFPGTGNTIYF
D: NA
size: NA
J: TRBJ1-3
V: TRBV7-9

DNA: TGTGCCAGCAGTGAAGCCAGACATCCCAATCAGCCCCAGCATTTT
CDR3: CASSEARHPNQPQHF
D: NA
size: few
J: TRBJ1-5
V: TRBV6-1

DNA: TGTGCCAGCAGCGTAGCGGGGAAAGCTAGCACAGATACGCAGTATTTT
CDR3: CASSVAGKASTDTQYF
D: NA
size: NA
J: TRBJ2-3
V: TRBV9

DNA: TGCAGCCCTCAGACTAAGCGGTATCCTAGCACAGATACGCAGTATTTT
CDR3: CSPQTKRYPSTDTQYF
D: NA
size: NA
J: TRBJ2-3
V: TRBV29-1

DNA: TGCGCCAGCAGCCAAAAGTCTTCGGGGGTCTTAGCGTCAGATGGCTACACCTTC
CDR3: CASSQKSSGVLASDGYTF
D: NA
size: NA
J: TRBJ1-2
V: TRBV4-1

DNA: TGTGCCAGCACCCTCAGGGCCCTCCCACAAGAGACCCAGTACTTC
CDR3: CASTLRALPQETQYF
D: NA
size: NA
J: TRBJ2-5
V: TRBV28

DNA: TGTGCCAGCAGTATACAGGGGGGAAGGAAAACCCACTATGGCTACACCTTC
CDR3: CASSIQGGRKTHYGYTF
D: TRBD1
size: NA
J: TRBJ1-2
V: TRBV28

DNA: TGTGCCAGCAGTTCCCTAGGGGGCCGAAGCACAGATACGCAGTATTTT
CDR3: CASSSLGGRSTDTQYF
D: TRBD1
size: NA
J: TRBJ2-3
V: TRBV27

DNA: TGTGCCTGGAGTGTACGGACAAGCTCCTATGGCTACACCTTC
CDR3: CAWSVRTSSYGYTF
D: NA
size: NA
J: TRBJ1-2
V: TRBV30

DNA: TGCGCCAGCAGCCAAGGGGACAGGGGGCTGCGTAAGGGCTACACCTTC
CDR3: CASSQGDRGLRKGYTF
D: TRBD1
size: NA
J: TRBJ1-2
V: TRBV4-1

DNA: TGTGCCAGCAGCCAATTGGGACTGAGGACTGAAGCTTTCTTT
CDR3: CASSQLGLRTEAFF
D: NA
size: NA
J: TRBJ1-1
V: TRBV7-9

DNA: TGCGCCAGCAGCCGGGGACAGGCCGACACAGATACGCAGTATTTT
CDR3: CASSRGQADTDTQYF
D: TRBD1
size: NA
J: TRBJ2-3
V: TRBV5-1

DNA: TGTGCCAGCAGCTTGGAGGGAGGGCTCTACGAGCAGTACTTC
CDR3: CASSLEGGLYEQYF
D: TRBD2
size: NA
J: TRBJ2-7
V: TRBV5-6

DNA: TGTGCCATAGCGGCAAGGAACACTGAAGCTTTCTTT
CDR3: CAIAARNTEAFF
D: NA
size: NA
J: TRBJ1-1
V: TRBV11-3

DNA: TGTGCCAGCAGCCCAGGGACTAGCTTAAAGGAGACCCAGTACTTC
CDR3: CASSPGTSLKETQYF
D: TRBD2
size: NA
J: TRBJ2-5
V: TRBV13

DNA: TGTGCCAGCAGCCAAAACCGGGACAGCTATGGCTACACCTTC
CDR3: CASSQNRDSYGYTF
D: TRBD1
size: NA
J: TRBJ1-2
V: TRBV4-2

DNA: TGTGCCAGCAGCTTGATCGGACAGGCCCTACCCTACAATGAGCAGTTCTTC
CDR3: CASSLIGQALPYNEQFF
D: TRBD1
size: NA
J: TRBJ2-1
V: TRBV7-9

DNA: TGTGCCAGCAGCTTCGGAGTGAACTATGGCTACACCTTC
CDR3: CASSFGVNYGYTF
D: NA
size: NA
J: TRBJ1-2
V: TRBV7-9

DNA: TGTGCCAGCAGTCGGGGGGCGTCCTACGAGCAGTACTTC
CDR3: CASSRGASYEQYF
D: NA
size: NA
J: TRBJ2-7
V: TRBV6-5

DNA: TGTGCCAGCAGCCCGTACAGGGACCCACCCAAAAACATTCAGTACTTC
CDR3: CASSPYRDPPKNIQYF
D: NA
size: NA
J: TRBJ2-4
V: TRBV5-4

DNA: TGTGCCAGCAGCCTATACGAGCAGTACTTC
CDR3: CASSLYEQYF
D: NA
size: NA
J: TRBJ2-7
V: TRBV5-8

DNA: TGTGCCAGCAGCGTAGATGGAGGGAGGACGATTTTGAACACTGAAGCTTTCTTT
CDR3: CASSVDGGRTILNTEAFF
D: NA
size: NA
J: TRBJ1-1
V: TRBV9

DNA: TGTGCCTGGCAAAAGAAAGGGGTAGTTGCTGAAGCTTTCTTT
CDR3: CAWQKKGVVAEAFF
D: NA
size: few
J: TRBJ1-1
V: TRBV30

DNA: TGTGCCAGCAGCGATACGATGACTAGCGGGAACGAGCAGTACTTC
CDR3: CASSDTMTSGNEQYF
D: TRBD2
size: NA
J: TRBJ2-7
V: TRBV9

DNA: TGTGCCAGCAGCTTAGCGGCCCCAAAGGGGGCCAATCAGCCCCAGCATTTT
CDR3: CASSLAAPKGANQPQHF
D: TRBD1
size: few
J: TRBJ1-5
V: TRBV7-6

DNA: TGTGCCAGCAGCTTCACTAGCGGGAGTTGGTATGAGCAGTTCTTC
CDR3: CASSFTSGSWYEQFF
D: TRBD2
size: NA
J: TRBJ2-1
V: TRBV11-2